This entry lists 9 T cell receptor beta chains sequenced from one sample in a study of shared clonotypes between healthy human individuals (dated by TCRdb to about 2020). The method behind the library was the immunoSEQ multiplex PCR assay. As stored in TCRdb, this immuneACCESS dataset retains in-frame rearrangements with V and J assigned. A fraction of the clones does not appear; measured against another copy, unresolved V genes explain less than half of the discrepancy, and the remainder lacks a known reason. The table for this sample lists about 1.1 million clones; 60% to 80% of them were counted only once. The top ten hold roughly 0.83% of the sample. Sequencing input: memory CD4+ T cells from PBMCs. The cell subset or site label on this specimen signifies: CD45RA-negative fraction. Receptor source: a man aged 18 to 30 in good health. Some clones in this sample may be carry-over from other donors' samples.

Written as DNA, the CDR3 is TGTGCCAGCAGTTACTCGGGCAGGGGGATCGGCTACACCTTC. Translation: CASSYSGRGIGYTF. This rearrangement joins TRBV6-5 to TRBJ1-2; 7 bases fit TRBD1. The germline V gene encodes CDR1 MNHEY and CDR2 SVGAGI. This CDR3 is 14 amino acids long. V lost 0 bases to trimming and J lost 8 bases; unmatched junction nucleotides: 6.

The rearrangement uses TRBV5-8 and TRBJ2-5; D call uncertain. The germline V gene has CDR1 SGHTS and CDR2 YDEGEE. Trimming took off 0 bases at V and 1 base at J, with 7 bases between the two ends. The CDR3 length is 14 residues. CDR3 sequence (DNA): TGTGCCAGCAGCTTGGACACATCCCAAGAGACCCAGTACTTC. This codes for CASSLDTSQETQYF.

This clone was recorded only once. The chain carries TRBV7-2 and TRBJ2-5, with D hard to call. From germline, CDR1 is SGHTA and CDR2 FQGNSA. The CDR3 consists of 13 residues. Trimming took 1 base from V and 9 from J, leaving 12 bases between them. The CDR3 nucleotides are TGTGCCAGCAGCTTAGAGCTTGGATTGGCCCAGTACTTC. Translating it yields CASSLELGLAQYF.

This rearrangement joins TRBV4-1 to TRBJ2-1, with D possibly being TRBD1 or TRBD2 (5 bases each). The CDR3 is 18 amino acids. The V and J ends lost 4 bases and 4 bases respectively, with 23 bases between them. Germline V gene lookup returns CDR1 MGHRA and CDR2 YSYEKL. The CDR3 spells CASSPTGTFLAEYNEQFF. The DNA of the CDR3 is TGCGCCAGCAGCCCGACTGGGACGTTCCTAGCCGAGTACAATGAGCAGTTCTTC.

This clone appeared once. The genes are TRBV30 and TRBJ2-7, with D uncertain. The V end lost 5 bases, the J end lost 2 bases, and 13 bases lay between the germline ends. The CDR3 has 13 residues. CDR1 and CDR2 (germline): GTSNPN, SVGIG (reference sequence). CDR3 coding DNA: TGTGCCTGGGAAGGCATGCCGCCCTACGAGCAGTACTTC. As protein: CAWEGMPPYEQYF.

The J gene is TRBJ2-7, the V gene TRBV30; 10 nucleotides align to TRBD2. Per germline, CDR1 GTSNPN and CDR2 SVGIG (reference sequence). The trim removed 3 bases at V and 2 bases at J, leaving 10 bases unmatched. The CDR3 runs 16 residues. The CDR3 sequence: CAWSRIKRGGTYEQYF. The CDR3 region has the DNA TGTGCCTGGAGCCGCATCAAGCGGGGGGGGACCTACGAGCAGTACTTC.

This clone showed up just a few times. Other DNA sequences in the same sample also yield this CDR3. DNA for the CDR3: TGCAGCGTCCAGGGAACTGAAGCTTTCTTT. It translates to CSVQGTEAFF. The chain carries TRBV29-1 and TRBJ1-1; possibly TRBD1 for D (5 bases). CDR1 is SQVTM and CDR2 is ANQGSEA in the germline V gene. The V and J ends lost 6 bases and 5 bases respectively, with 7 bases between them. CDR3 length: 10 residues. Complete variable domain (other parts from reference TRBV29-1 and TRBJ1-1): SAVISQKPSRDICQRGTSLTIQCQVDSQVTMMFWYRQQPGQSLTLIATANQGSEATYESGFVIDKFPISRPNLTFSTLTVSNMSPEDSSIYLCSVQGTEAFFGQGTRLTVV.

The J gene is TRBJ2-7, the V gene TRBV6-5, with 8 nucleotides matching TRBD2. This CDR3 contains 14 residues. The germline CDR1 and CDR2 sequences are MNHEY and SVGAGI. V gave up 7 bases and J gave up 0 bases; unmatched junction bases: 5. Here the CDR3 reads CASKTSGSSYEQYF. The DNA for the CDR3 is TGTGCCAGCAAAACTAGCGGTAGCTCCTACGAGCAGTACTTC.

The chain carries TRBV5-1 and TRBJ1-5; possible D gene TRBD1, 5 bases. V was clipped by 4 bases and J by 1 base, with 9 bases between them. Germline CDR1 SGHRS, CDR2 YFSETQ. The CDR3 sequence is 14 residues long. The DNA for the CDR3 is TGCGCCAGCAGCCCGTGGGACAGCAATCAGCCCCAGCATTTT. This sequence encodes CASSPWDSNQPQHF.